These 25 T cell receptor beta chains were all obtained from the same sample, sequenced in a study of blood T cells in healthy people across ages (dated by TCRdb to between 2014 and 2017). Receptors were amplified or captured by 5' RACE. TCRdb names Illumina HiSeq 2500 as the instrument used. A second PCR of roughly 7 to 11 cycles was performed with a sample-barcoded 5' primer and a J-beta primer mix. TCRdb applied fastp at Q25 and MiXCR to the public reads, then kept only in-frame beta chains. Every distinct CDR3 protein forms one entry, paired with its most common genes and DNA. The sample has hundreds of thousands of distinct CDR3 sequences on record, around 48% of them singletons. The biggest ten clones account for roughly 25% of the sample. Material: blood. The source of these receptors is a man older than 75 in good health.

The rearrangement joins TRBV28 to TRBJ2-5, with a weak D call TRBD2 (5 bases). The J call may not be correct, given that the DNA end is closer to TRBJ2-7. CDR1 is MDHEN, CDR2 SYDVKM, per germline. The CDR3 runs to 12 residues. CDR3 DNA: TGTGCCAGCAGTTACGGACTTTACGAGCAGTACTTC. Protein sequence: CASSYGLYEQYF.

There are a few counts of this clonotype. V is TRBV12-3 or TRBV12-4 and J is TRBJ2-1; 8 nucleotides align to TRBD2. Trimming cost V 3 bases and J 3 bases; bases outside gene matches: 4. The CDR3 length is 15 residues. The CDR3 nucleotides read TGTGCCAGCAGTTTCCAAGGGACTAGCTACAATGAGCAGTTCTTC. It codes for CASSFQGTSYNEQFF.

This clonotype was found a few times. The rearrangement joins TRBV5-1 to TRBJ2-2; D may be TRBD1 or TRBD2 (5 bases each). Germline loops: CDR1 SGHRS, CDR2 YFSETQ. This CDR3 has 15 amino acids. Trimming removed 1 base from V and 1 base from J, with 8 bases in between. The CDR3 DNA is TGCGCCAGCAGCTTGCCGGGACGGAACACCGGGGAGCTGTTTTTT. Protein product: CASSLPGRNTGELFF.

The gene calls are TRBV21-1 and TRBJ2-2. TRBV21-1 is tagged as a pseudogene. The CDR3 loop spans 14 amino acids. CDR3 coding DNA: TGTGCCAGACAAAGGGACGGACCAAAAATGAAGCTGTTTTTT. As protein: CARQRDGPKMKLFF.

This CDR3 is CASSVAGDLKQYF. The DNA for the CDR3 is TGTGCCAGCAGCGTAGCGGGCGATCTAAAGCAGTACTTC. The rearrangement links TRBV9 to TRBJ2-5; D remains ambiguous. The CDR3 covers 13 residues. Trimming stripped 0 bases from V and 11 bases from J, with 14 bases between. Germline-derived CDR1 and CDR2 are SGDLS and YYNGEE.

This clonotype was recorded a few times. The chain carries TRBV29-1 and TRBJ2-7, with D possibly matching TRBD1 (6 bases). Germline V CDR1 and CDR2: SQVTM, ANQGSEA. V shed 3 bases and J shed 2 bases, with 17 bases lying between them. CDR3 length equals 15 residues. The CDR3 DNA reads TGCAGCGTTGAGTACGCACGGGACACCCCCTACGAGCAGTACTTC. It encodes CSVEYARDTPYEQYF.

The chain couples TRBV10-3 to TRBJ2-3, with 8 bases aligning to TRBD2. The CDR3 length is 12 residues. Losses at the gene ends were 8 bases for V and 5 bases for J; bases not matched to a gene: 3. Germline CDR1 and CDR2: ENHRY and SYGVKD. Here the CDR3 reads CAIRLAGDTQYF. The CDR3 nucleotides are TGTGCCATCCGTCTAGCGGGAGATACGCAGTATTTT.

There are a few counts of this clonotype. The V gene is TRBV28, the J gene TRBJ1-2; 7 bases are a match to TRBD1. CDR1 and CDR2 from the germline V gene are MDHEN and SYDVKM. This CDR3 is 13 amino acids long. Trimming took 7 bases from V and 9 from J; bases not matched to a gene: 11. CDR3 amino acids: CASNTLDRHSYTF. The CDR3, as DNA: TGTGCCAGCAATACCCTGGACAGGCATAGCTACACCTTC.

The chain combines TRBV4-3 with TRBJ1-1; D call uncertain. Germline values: CDR1 LGHNA, CDR2 YSLEER. The CDR3 loop spans 19 amino acids. The germline V and J ends were trimmed by 1 base and 1 base, with 22 bases remaining between them. The CDR3 bases are TGCGCCAGCAGCCAAGGGACCCCGAGGGATTTGGGTGGGAACACTGAAGCTTTCTTT. It translates to CASSQGTPRDLGGNTEAFF.

This clonotype was counted between two and nine times. V usage is TRBV12-3 or TRBV12-4 and J usage is TRBJ2-2; D possibly uses TRBD1 or TRBD2 (5 bases each). CDR3 size: 14 residues. V dropped 5 bases and J dropped 7 bases, with 14 bases sitting between them. CDR3 DNA: TGTGCCAGCAGTCCCGGGGCCCTTATCGGGGAGCTGTTTTTT. Translating it yields CASSPGALIGELFF.

The chain carries TRBV3-1 and TRBJ1-5; maybe TRBD1 (6 bases). V was clipped by 4 bases and J by 4 bases, with 11 bases between them. Germline loops: CDR1 LGHDT, CDR2 YNNKEL (reference sequence). CDR3 length: 14 amino acids. As DNA, the CDR3 is TGTGCCAGCAGCCGGCAACAGGGAAATCAGCCCCAGCATTTT. Translating it yields CASSRQQGNQPQHF.

Concerning this clonotype: Being one base from a much bigger clone, this may be a read error. This chain connects TRBV6-5 to TRBJ2-6; the D gene is possibly TRBD1 (6 bases). Germline V gene data show CDR1 as MNHEY and CDR2 as SVGAGI. The CDR3 loop spans 20 amino acids. The CDR3 reads CAGSYSMLAGVRSGANVLTF. The CDR3 region has the DNA TGTGCCGGCAGTTACTCGATGTTGGCAGGGGTCCGCTCTGGGGCCAACGTCCTGACTTTC.

Ten or more counts support this clonotype. Mismatch with germline at one junction end may stem from a read error. The chain joins TRBV5-1 to TRBJ1-6; TRBD1 agrees at 7 bases. The germline gives CDR1 SGHRS, CDR2 YFSETQ. The CDR3 loop spans 14 amino acids. CDR3 nucleotide sequence: TGTGCCAGCAGCCCCGGGACAGCCAATTCACCCCTCCACTTT. This translates into CASSPGTANSPLHF.

This clonotype was seen more than once but under ten times. V gene TRBV4-3 combines with J gene TRBJ2-3; D is unresolved. Between the trimmed V and J ends, which lost 0 bases and 2 bases, there was a span of 6 bases. Per the germline V gene, CDR1 is LGHNA and CDR2 is YSLEER. CDR3 length: 14 residues. CDR3 sequence: CASSQESTTDTQYF. For the CDR3, the DNA is TGCGCCAGCAGCCAAGAAAGTACCACAGATACGCAGTATTTT.

This rearrangement joins TRBV7-2 to TRBJ2-7; D possibly matches TRBD1 or TRBD2 (6 bases each). The CDR3 is 15 amino acids. Trimming shortened V by 3 bases and J by 0 bases, and 12 bases separated the two germline ends. Per germline, CDR1 SGHTA and CDR2 FQGNSA. DNA of the CDR3: TGTGCCAGCAGCTTCTATAGGGGGGACTCCTACGAGCAGTACTTC. It codes for CASSFYRGDSYEQYF.

The rearrangement links TRBV20-1 to TRBJ1-1; the D gene is possibly TRBD1 (5 bases). The V gene lost 3 bases and the J gene lost 1 base, with 12 bases spanning the gap. The CDR3 has 14 residues. CDR1 and CDR2 from the germline V gene are DFQATT and SNEGSKA (reference sequence). The CDR3 reads CSARVGGGNTEAFF. The DNA for the CDR3 is TGCAGTGCTAGGGTCGGCGGGGGGAACACTGAAGCTTTCTTT.

This clonotype turned up a few times. Possible read error: a much larger clone is one base away. This chain joins TRBV6-5 and TRBJ2-7; 9 nucleotides line up with TRBD1. Germline assignment: CDR1 MNHEY and CDR2 SVGAGI. Trimming at V came to 2 bases and at J to 7 bases, leaving 12 bases not matched to a gene. The CDR3 totals 16 residues. The CDR3 DNA follows: TGTGCCAGCAGTTACACCTCGGACAGGGGCTACAATGAGCAGTACTTC. Its translation: CASSYTSDRGYNEQYF.

This clonotype has only a few counts. This chain uses TRBV7-9 with TRBJ2-1, with D possibly matching TRBD2 (7 bases). This CDR3 region has 16 residues. Germline loops: CDR1 SEHNR, CDR2 FQNEAQ (reference sequence). V was trimmed by 4 bases and J by 4 bases, leaving 17 bases between them. The CDR3 sequence: CASSSLGGAVYNEQFF. The CDR3 coding sequence is TGTGCCAGCAGCTCGTTGGGGGGGGCGGTGTACAATGAGCAGTTCTTC.

This clonotype appeared a single time. The genes are TRBV7-2 and TRBJ2-7; TRBD2 agrees at 7 bases. The J call could be wrong; TRBJ2-4 is a better fit for the DNA end. This CDR3 region has 13 residues. Germline-derived CDR1 and CDR2 are SGHTA and FQGNSA. CDR3 region: CASRTSYTDIQYF. The CDR3 DNA reads TGTGCCAGCAGGACTAGCTACACGGACATTCAGTACTTC.

This rearrangement joins TRBV2 to TRBJ2-7, with D perhaps matching TRBD1 (5 bases). The CDR3 is 13 amino acids. Trimming stripped 9 bases from V and 3 bases from J, with 15 bases between. In germline, CDR1 is SNHLY, CDR2 FYNNEI. CDR3 protein: CASNSGPNYEQYF. The CDR3 bases are TGTGCCAGTAACTCAGGGCCCAACTACGAGCAGTACTTC. Using reference TRBV2 and TRBJ2-7 for the parts outside the CDR3, the full variable domain is EPEVTQTPSHQVTQMGQEVILRCVPISNHLYFYWYRQILGQKVEFLVSFYNNEISEKSEIFDDQFSVERPDGSNFTLKIRSTKLEDSAMYFCASNSGPNYEQYFGPGTRLTVT.

This chain joins TRBV20-1 and TRBJ2-1; 12 nucleotides align to TRBD2. CDR1 and CDR2 from the germline V gene are DFQATT and SNEGSKA (reference sequence). The CDR3 has 17 residues. V gave up 0 bases and J gave up 1 base; unmatched junction bases: 4. The CDR3 here is CSARDPSGRESYNEQFF. Here the CDR3 DNA reads TGCAGTGCTAGAGATCCTAGCGGGAGGGAATCCTACAATGAGCAGTTCTTC.

V usage is TRBV10-2 and J usage is TRBJ2-4; D assignment may be TRBD1 or TRBD2 (5 bases each). The CDR3 spans 16 residues. Deletions cut 8 bases from V and 3 bases from J, with 20 bases between. Germline values: CDR1 WSHSY, CDR2 SAAADI. The CDR3 loop reads CASYTGQGRGKNIQYF. CDR3 DNA: TGCGCCAGCTACACGGGGCAGGGTCGCGGCAAAAACATTCAGTACTTC.

This clonotype was picked up many times. J is TRBJ2-7 and V is TRBV7-2; D uncertain. This CDR3 is 12 amino acids long. In germline, CDR1 is SGHTA, CDR2 FQGNSA. Trimming left V 4 bases short and J 9 bases short, with 13 bases between. This CDR3 reads CASSSVTWGQYF. The CDR3 bases are TGTGCCAGCAGCTCCGTGACCTGGGGGCAGTACTTC. The complete variable domain, with remaining parts taken from reference TRBV7-2 and TRBJ2-7, reads GAGVSQSPSNKVTEKGKDVELRCDPISGHTALYWYRQSLGQGLEFLIYFQGNSAPDKSGLPSDRFSAERTGGSVSTLTIQRTQQEDSAVYLCASSSVTWGQYFGPGTRLTVT.

This clonotype was seen a few times. The chain carries TRBV7-2 and TRBJ2-5; 7 bases line up with TRBD2. This CDR3 has 14 amino acids. Trimming at V came to 3 bases and at J to 11 bases, leaving 12 bases not matched to a gene. The germline V gene has CDR1 SGHTA and CDR2 FQGNSA. This chain's CDR3 is CASSFTSAPGEQYF. CDR3 coding DNA: TGTGCCAGCAGCTTTACTAGCGCCCCGGGGGAGCAGTACTTC.

The chain joins TRBV20-1 to TRBJ2-7; D tentatively fits TRBD1 or TRBD2 (5 bases each). The V end lost 6 bases, the J end lost 1 base, and 16 bases lay between the germline ends. CDR3 length equals 14 residues. Germline assignment: CDR1 DFQATT and CDR2 SNEGSKA (reference sequence). CDR3 nucleotides: TGCAGTGCCACTAACCAGGGCGGGTCCTACGAGCAGTACTTC. Protein sequence: CSATNQGGSYEQYF.